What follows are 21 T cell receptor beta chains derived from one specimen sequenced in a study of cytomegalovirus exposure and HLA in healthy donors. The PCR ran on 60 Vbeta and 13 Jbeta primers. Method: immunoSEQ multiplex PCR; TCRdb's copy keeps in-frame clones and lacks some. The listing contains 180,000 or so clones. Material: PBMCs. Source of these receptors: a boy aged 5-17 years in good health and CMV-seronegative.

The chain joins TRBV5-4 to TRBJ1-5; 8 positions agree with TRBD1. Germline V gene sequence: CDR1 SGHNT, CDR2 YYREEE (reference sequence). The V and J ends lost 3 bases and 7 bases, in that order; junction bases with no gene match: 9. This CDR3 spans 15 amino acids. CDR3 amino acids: CASSSDRVGHQPQHF. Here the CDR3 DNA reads TGTGCCAGCAGCTCGGACAGGGTCGGCCACCAGCCCCAGCATTTT.

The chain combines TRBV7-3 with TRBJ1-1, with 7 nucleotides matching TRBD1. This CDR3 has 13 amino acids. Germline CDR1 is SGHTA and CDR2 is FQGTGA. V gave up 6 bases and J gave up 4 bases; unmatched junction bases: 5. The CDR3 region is CASSLNRGTEAFF. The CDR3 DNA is TGTGCCAGCAGTCTTAACAGGGGCACTGAAGCTTTCTTT.

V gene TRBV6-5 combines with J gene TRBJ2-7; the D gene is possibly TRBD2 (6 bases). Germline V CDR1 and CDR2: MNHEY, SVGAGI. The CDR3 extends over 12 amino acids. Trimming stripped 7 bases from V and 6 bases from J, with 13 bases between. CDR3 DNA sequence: TGTGCCAGCACTCAGGGAGGTGGCGAGCAGTACTTC. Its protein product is CASTQGGGEQYF.

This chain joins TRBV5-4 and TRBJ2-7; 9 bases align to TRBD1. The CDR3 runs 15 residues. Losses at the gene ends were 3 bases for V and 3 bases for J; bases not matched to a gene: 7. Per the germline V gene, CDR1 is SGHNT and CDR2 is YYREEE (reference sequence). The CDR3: CASSSEGTGYYEQYF. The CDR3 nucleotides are TGTGCCAGCAGCTCCGAGGGGACAGGGTACTACGAGCAGTACTTC.

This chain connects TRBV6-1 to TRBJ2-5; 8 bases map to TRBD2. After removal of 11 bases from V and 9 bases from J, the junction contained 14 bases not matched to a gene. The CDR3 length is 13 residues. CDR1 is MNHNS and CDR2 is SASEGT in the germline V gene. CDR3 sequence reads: CALETSRGGAQYF. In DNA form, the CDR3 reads TGTGCCTTAGAGACTAGCCGGGGGGGGGCCCAGTACTTC.

The CDR3 bases are TGTGCCAGCAGCGCGGCCCCGGGGGCTGGGGCCAACGTCCTGACTTTC. It encodes CASSAAPGAGANVLTF. The rearrangement joins TRBV19 to TRBJ2-6; TRBD2 is a possible D gene (6 bases). Germline assignment: CDR1 LNHDA and CDR2 SQIVND (reference sequence). With 9 bases removed from V and 2 bases from J, the gap between germline ends came to 17 bases. CDR3 length: 16 residues.

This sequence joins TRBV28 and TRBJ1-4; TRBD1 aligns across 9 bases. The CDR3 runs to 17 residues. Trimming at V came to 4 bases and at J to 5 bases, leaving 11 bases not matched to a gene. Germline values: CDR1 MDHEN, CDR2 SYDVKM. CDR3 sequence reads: CASSSVVTGGLNEKLFF. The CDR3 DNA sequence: TGTGCCAGCAGTTCGGTTGTGACAGGGGGACTAAATGAAAAACTGTTTTTT.

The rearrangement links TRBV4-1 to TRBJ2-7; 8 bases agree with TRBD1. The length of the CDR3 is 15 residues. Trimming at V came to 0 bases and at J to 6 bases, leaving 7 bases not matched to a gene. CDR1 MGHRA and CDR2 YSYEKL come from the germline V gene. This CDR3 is CASSQDGQGAVEQYF. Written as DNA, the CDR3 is TGCGCCAGCAGCCAAGATGGGCAGGGGGCGGTCGAGCAGTACTTC.

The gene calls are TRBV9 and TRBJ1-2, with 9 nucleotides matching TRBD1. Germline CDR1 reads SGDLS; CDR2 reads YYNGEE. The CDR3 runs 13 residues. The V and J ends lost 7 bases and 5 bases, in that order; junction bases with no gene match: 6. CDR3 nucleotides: TGTGCCAGCGGAGGAGACAGGGGGTATGGCTACACCTTC. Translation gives CASGGDRGYGYTF.

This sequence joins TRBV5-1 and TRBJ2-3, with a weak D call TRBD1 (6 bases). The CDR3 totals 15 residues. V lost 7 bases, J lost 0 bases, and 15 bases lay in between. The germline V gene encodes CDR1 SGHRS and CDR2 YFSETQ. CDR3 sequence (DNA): TGCGCCAGCGGATCACAGGGCGATAGCACAGATACGCAGTATTTT. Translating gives CASGSQGDSTDTQYF.

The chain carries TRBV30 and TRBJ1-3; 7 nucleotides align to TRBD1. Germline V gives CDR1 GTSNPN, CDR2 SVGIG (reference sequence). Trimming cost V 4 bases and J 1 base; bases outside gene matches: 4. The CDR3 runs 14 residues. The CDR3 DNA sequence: TGTGCCTGGATGACAGGGAGGTCTGGAAACACCATATATTTT. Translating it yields CAWMTGRSGNTIYF.

CDR3 sequence: CASSETVQVDEQYF. The DNA of the CDR3 is TGTGCCAGCAGTGAAACGGTTCAGGTAGACGAGCAGTACTTC. This rearrangement joins TRBV6-1 to TRBJ2-7; D unresolved. V dropped 2 bases and J dropped 5 bases, with 13 bases sitting between them. Germline CDR1 and CDR2: MNHNS and SASEGT. The CDR3 consists of 14 residues.

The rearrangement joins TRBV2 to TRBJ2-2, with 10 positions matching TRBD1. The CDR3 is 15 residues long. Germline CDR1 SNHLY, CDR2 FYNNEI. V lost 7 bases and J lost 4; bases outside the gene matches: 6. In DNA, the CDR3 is TGTGCCAGCATAGACAGGGGGCATGGCACCGGGGAGCTGTTTTTT. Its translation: CASIDRGHGTGELFF.

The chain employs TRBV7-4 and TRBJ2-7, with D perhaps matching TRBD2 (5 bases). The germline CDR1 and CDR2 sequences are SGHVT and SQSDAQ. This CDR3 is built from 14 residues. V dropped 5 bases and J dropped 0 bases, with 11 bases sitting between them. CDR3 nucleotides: TGTGCCAGCAGCCCGAGGGCGTCCTCCTACGAGCAGTACTTC. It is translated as CASSPRASSYEQYF. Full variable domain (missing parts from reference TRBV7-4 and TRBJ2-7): GAGVSQSPRYKVAKRGRDVALRCDSISGHVTLYWYRQTLGQGSEVLTYSQSDAQRDKSGRPSGRFSAERPERSVSTLKIQRTEQGDSAVYLCASSPRASSYEQYFGPGTRLTVT.

The CDR3 DNA reads TGTGCCAGTAGTACCGGACAGGGGACGTCCTACGAGCAGTACTTC. It encodes CASSTGQGTSYEQYF. The J gene is TRBJ2-7, the V gene TRBV19; 9 nucleotides line up with TRBD1. Germline CDR1 reads LNHDA; CDR2 reads SQIVND (reference sequence). The V segment lost 4 bases and the J segment 1 base; nucleotides outside the gene matches: 5. The CDR3 extends over 15 amino acids.

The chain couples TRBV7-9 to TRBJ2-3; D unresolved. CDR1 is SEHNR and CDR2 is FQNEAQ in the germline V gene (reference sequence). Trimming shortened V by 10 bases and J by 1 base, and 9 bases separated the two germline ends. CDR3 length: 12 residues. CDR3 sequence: CAIRLRTDTQYF. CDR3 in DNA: TGTGCCATCAGACTGCGCACAGATACGCAGTATTTT. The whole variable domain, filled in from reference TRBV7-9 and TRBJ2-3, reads DTGVSQNPRHKITKRGQNVTFRCDPISEHNRLYWYRQTLGQGPEFLTYFQNEAQLEKSRLLSDRFSAERPKGSFSTLEIQRTEQGDSAMYLCAIRLRTDTQYFGPGTRLTVL.

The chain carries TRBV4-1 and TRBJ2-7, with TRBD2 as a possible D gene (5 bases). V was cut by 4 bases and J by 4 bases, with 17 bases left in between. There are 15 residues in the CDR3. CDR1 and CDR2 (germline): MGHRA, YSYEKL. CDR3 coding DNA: TGCGCCAGCAGCCCAGACCCCGGACTCTCATACGAGCAGTACTTC. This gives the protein CASSPDPGLSYEQYF.

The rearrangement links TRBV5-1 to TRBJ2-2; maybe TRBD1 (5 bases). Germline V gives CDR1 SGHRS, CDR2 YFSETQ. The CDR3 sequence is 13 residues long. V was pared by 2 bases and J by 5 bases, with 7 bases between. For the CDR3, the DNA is TGCGCCAGCAGCTTTGCAGGGACCGGGGAGCTGTTTTTT. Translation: CASSFAGTGELFF.

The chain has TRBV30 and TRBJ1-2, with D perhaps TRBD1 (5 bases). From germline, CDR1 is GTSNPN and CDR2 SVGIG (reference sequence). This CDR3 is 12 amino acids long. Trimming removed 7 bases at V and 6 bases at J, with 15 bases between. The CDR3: CASPGGLDGYTF. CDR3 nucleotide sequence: TGTGCCTCACCGGGGGGGTTGGATGGCTACACCTTC.

The CDR3 loop is CASSYVALGIDTQYF. As DNA, the CDR3 is TGTGCCAGCAGTTATGTAGCGCTTGGGATAGATACGCAGTATTTT. The chain couples TRBV6-6 to TRBJ2-3, with D possibly matching TRBD2 (5 bases). CDR1 and CDR2 (germline): MNHNY, SVGAGI (reference sequence). Trimming left V 3 bases short and J 5 bases short, with 15 bases between. This CDR3 has 15 amino acids.

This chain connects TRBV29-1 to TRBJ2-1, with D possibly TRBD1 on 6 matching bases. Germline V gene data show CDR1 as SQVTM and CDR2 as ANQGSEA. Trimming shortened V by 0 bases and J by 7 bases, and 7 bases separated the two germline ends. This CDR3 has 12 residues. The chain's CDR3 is CSVEEQGNEQFF. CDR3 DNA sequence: TGCAGCGTTGAAGAACAGGGAAATGAGCAGTTCTTC.